The sequence of this TCR beta chain was determined in a study of long-term antiretroviral therapy in people with HIV. The assay, immunoSEQ v3.0, was run at survey level. The data were produced by immunoSEQ multiplex PCR, yet TCRdb's version contains in-frame clones alone and is incomplete. Of 35,000 to 45,000 clones in the sample, 80% to 85% are singletons; the top ten hold 6.2%. V lost 6 bases to trimming and J lost 7 bases; unmatched junction nucleotides: 5. The CDR3 covers 14 residues. CDR1 is SGHDN and CDR2 is FVKESK in the germline V gene. The TCR comes from a man aged 18 to 35 with HIV. This sequence joins TRBV14 and TRBJ1-6, with 8 bases lining up with TRBD1. The specimen comprised unsorted PBMCs, sampled 1 year after starting antiretroviral therapy. The CDR3 is CASRDRVRNSPLHF. The CDR3 DNA reads as TGTGCCAGCAGGGACAGGGTTCGAAATTCACCCCTCCACTTT.